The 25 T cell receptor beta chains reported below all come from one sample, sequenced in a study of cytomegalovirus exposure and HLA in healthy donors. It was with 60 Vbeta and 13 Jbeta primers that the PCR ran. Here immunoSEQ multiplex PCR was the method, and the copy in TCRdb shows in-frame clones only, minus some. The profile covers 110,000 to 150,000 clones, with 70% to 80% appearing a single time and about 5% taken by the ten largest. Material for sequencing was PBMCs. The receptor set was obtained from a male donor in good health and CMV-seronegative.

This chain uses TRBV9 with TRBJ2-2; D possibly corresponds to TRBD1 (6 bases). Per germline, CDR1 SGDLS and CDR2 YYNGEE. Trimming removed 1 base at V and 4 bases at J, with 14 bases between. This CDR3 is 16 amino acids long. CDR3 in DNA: TGTGCCAGCAGCGTATCCCCACAGGGAACCACCGGGGAGCTGTTTTTT. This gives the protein CASSVSPQGTTGELFF. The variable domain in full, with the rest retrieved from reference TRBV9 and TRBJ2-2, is DSGVTQTPKHLITATGQRVTLRCSPRSGDLSVYWYQQSLDQGLQFLIQYYNGEERAKGNILERFSAQQFPDLHSELNLSSLELGDSALYFCASSVSPQGTTGELFFGEGSRLTVL.

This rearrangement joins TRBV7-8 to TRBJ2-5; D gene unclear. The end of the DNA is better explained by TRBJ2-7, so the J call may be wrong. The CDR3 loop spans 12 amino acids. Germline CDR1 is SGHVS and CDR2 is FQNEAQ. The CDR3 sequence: CASSLVPNEQYF. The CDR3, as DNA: TGTGCCAGCAGCTTAGTCCCTAACGAGCAGTACTTC.

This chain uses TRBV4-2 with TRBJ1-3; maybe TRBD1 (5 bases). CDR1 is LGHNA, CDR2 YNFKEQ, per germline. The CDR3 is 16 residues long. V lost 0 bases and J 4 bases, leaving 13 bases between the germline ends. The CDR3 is CASSQDWQGGGNTIYF. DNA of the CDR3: TGTGCCAGCAGCCAAGATTGGCAGGGCGGCGGAAACACCATATATTTT.

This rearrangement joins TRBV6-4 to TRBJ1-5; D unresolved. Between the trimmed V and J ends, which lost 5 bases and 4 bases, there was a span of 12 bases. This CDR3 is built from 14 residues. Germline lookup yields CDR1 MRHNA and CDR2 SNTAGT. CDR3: CASSREAGNQPQHF. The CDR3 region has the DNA TGTGCCAGCAGTCGCGAAGCGGGGAATCAGCCCCAGCATTTT.

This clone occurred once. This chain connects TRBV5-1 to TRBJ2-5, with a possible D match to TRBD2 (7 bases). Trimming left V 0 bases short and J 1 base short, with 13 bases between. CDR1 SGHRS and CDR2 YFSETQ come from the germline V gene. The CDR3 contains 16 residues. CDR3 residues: CASSLEGGAFQETQYF. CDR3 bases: TGCGCCAGCAGCTTGGAAGGGGGGGCTTTCCAAGAGACCCAGTACTTC. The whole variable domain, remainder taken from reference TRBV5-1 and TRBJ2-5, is KAGVTQTPRYLIKTRGQQVTLSCSPISGHRSVSWYQQTPGQGLQFLFEYFSETQRNKGNFPGRFSGRQFSNSRSEMNVSTLELGDSALYLCASSLEGGAFQETQYFGPGTRLLVL.

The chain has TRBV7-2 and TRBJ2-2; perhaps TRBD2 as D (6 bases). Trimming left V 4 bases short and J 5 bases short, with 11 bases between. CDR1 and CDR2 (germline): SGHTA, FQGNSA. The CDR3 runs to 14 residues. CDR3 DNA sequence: TGTGCCAGCAGCTCCCTGGGGGGTACCGGGGAGCTGTTTTTT. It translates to CASSSLGGTGELFF.

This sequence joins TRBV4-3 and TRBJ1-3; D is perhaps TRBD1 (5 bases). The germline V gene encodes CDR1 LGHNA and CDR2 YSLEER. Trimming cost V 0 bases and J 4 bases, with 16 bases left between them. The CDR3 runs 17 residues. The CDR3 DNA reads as TGCGCCAGCAGCCAAGATTTGCAGGGAGGTTCGGGAAACACCATATATTTT. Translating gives CASSQDLQGGSGNTIYF.

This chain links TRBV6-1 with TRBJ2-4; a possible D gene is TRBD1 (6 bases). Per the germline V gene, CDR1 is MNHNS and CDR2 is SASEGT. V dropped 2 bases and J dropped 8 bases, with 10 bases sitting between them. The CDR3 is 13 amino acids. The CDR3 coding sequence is TGTGCCAGCAGTGAAATCAGGGGTGACATTCAGTACTTC. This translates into CASSEIRGDIQYF.

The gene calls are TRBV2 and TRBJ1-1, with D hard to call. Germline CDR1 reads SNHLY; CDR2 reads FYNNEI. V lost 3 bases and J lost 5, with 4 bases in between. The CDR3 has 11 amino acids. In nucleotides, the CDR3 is TGTGCCAGCAGTGACGAGACTGAAGCTTTCTTT. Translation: CASSDETEAFF.

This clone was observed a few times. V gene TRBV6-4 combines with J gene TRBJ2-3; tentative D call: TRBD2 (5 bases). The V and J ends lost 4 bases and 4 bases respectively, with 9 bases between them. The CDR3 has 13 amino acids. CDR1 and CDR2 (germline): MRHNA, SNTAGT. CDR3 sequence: CASSAQRADTQYF. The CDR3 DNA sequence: TGTGCCAGCAGTGCCCAGAGGGCAGATACGCAGTATTTT.

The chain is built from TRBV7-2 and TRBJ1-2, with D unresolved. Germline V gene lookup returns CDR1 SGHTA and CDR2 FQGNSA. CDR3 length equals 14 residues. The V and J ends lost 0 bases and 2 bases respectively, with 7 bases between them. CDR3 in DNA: TGTGCCAGCAGCTTAGCGGCCAGAAACTATGGCTACACCTTC. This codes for CASSLAARNYGYTF.

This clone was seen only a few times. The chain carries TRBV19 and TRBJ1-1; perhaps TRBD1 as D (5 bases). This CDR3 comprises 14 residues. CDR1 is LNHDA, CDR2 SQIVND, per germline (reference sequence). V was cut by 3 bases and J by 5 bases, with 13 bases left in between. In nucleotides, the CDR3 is TGTGCCAGTAGTATCTCAGGGCTAAGGACTGAAGCTTTCTTT. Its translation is CASSISGLRTEAFF.

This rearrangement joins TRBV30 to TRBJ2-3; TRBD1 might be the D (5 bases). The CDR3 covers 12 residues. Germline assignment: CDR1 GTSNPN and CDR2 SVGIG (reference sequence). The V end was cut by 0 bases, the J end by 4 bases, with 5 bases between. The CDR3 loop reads CAWSVGADTQYF. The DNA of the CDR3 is TGTGCCTGGAGTGTAGGGGCAGATACGCAGTATTTT.

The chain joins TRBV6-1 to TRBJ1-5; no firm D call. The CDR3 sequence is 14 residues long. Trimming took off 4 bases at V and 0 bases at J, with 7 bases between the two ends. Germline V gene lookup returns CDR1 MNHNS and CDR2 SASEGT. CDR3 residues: CASSVAYSNQPQHF. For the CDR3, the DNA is TGTGCCAGCAGTGTGGCATATAGCAATCAGCCCCAGCATTTT.

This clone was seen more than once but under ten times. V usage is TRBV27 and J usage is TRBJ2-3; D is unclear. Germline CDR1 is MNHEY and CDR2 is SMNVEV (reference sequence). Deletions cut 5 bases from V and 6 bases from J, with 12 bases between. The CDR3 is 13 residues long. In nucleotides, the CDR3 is TGTGCCAGCAGTATCAACCGGGTCGATACGCAGTATTTT. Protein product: CASSINRVDTQYF.

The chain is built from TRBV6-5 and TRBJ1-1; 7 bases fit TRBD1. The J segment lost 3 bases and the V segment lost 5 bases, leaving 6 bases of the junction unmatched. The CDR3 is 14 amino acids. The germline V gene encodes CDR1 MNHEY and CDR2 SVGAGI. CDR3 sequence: CASSDRQGYTEAFF. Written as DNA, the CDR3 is TGTGCCAGCAGTGACAGACAGGGATACACTGAAGCTTTCTTT.

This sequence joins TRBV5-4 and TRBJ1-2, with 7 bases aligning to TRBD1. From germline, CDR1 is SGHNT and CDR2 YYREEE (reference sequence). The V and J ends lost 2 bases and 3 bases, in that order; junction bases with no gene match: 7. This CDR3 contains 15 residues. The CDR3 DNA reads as TGTGCCAGCAGCTTCCTAGGGGGCGAGGACTATGGCTACACCTTC. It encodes CASSFLGGEDYGYTF.

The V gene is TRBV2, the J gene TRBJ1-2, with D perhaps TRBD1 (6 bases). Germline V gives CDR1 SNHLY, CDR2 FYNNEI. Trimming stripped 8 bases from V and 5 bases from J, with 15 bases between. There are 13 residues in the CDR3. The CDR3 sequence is CASRGAGLYGYTF. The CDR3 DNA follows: TGTGCCAGCCGGGGGGCGGGTTTATATGGCTACACCTTC.

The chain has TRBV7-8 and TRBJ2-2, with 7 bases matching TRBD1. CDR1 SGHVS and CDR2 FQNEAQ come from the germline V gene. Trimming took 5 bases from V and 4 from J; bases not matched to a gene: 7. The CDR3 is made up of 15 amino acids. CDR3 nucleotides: TGTGCCAGCAGCCTCCGGGACAGCCCCACCGGGGAGCTGTTTTTT. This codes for CASSLRDSPTGELFF.

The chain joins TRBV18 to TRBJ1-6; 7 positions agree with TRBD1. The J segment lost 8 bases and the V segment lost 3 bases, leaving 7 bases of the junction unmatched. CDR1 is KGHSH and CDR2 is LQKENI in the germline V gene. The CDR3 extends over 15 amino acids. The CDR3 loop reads CASSPRTGGDSPLHF. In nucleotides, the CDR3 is TGTGCCAGCTCACCTAGGACAGGCGGGGATTCACCCCTCCACTTT.

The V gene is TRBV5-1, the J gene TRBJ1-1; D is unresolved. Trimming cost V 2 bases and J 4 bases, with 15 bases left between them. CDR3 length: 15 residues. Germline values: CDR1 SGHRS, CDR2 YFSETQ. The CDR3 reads CASSFSGLLGTEAFF. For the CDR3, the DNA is TGCGCCAGCAGCTTCTCCGGGTTGCTAGGCACTGAAGCTTTCTTT.

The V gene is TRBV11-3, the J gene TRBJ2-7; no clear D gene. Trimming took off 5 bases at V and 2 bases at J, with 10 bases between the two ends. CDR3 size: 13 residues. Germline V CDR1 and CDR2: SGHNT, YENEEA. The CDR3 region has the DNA TGTGCCAGCAGCCCTGGGCTAACCTACGAGCAGTACTTC. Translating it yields CASSPGLTYEQYF. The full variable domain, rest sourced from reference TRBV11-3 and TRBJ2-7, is EAGVVQSPRYKIIEKKQPVAFWCNPISGHNTLYWYLQNLGQGPELLIRYENEEAVDDSQLPKDRFSAERLKGVDSTLKIQPAELGDSAVYLCASSPGLTYEQYFGPGTRLTVT.

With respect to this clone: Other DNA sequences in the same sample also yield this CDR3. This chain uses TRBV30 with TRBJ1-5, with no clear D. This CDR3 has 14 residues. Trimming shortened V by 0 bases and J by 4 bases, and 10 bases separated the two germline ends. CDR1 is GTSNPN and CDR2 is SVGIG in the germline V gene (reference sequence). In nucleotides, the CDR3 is TGTGCCTGGAGTGTATGGGGAGGGAATCAGCCCCAGCATTTT. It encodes CAWSVWGGNQPQHF.

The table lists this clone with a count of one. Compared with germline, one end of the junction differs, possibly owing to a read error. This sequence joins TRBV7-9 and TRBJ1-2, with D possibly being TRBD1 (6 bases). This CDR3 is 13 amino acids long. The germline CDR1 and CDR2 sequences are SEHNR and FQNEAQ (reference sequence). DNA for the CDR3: TGTTCCAGCAGTTACACAGGGCCCGCTGGCTACACCTTC. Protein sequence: CSSSYTGPAGYTF.

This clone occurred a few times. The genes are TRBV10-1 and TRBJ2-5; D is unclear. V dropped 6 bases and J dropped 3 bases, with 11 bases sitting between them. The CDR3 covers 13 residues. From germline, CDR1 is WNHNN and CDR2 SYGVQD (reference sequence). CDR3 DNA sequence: TGCGCCAGCAGCCGCGACTCGAAAGAGACCCAGTACTTC. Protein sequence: CASSRDSKETQYF.